This TCR beta chain was found in a study of cytomegalovirus exposure and HLA in healthy donors. Study conclusions and caveats: Under in vitro conditions, a few CMV-associated chains were confirmed as specific for CMV antigens. The finding came from a later analysis; first-cohort TCR clusters tended to co-occur in the 95 to 150 validation repertoires.

As regards this clone: The antigen is unknown. At the DNA level, this CDR3 is encoded by other sequences in the same sample as well.

TCRdb keeps only in-frame clones here, not all; method: immunoSEQ multiplex PCR. This repertoire shows roughly 250,000 clones, about 86% found once; its top ten account for roughly 1.2%. After removal of 0 bases from V and 5 bases from J, the junction contained 3 bases not matched to a gene. Per germline, CDR1 SGHRS and CDR2 YFSETQ. CDR3 size: 15 residues. The chain links TRBV5-1 to TRBJ2-1; the match to TRBD2 covers 9 bases. The source of this sequence is a woman aged 30 to 39 in good health and CMV-seropositive. Material: PBMCs. In DNA form, the CDR3 reads TGCGCCAGCAGCTTGGTGCTAGCGGGGAACAATGAGCAGTTCTTC. Protein product: CASSLVLAGNNEQFF.